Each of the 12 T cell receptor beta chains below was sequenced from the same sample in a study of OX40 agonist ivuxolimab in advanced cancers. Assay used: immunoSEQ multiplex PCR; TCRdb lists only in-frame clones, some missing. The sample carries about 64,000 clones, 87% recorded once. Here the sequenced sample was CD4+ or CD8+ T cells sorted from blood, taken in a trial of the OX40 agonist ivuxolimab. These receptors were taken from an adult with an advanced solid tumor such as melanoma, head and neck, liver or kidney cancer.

The CDR3: CASSRAGGGNTEAFF. In DNA form, the CDR3 reads TGCGCCAGCAGCCGCGCAGGGGGCGGGAACACTGAAGCTTTCTTT. The rearrangement links TRBV5-1 to TRBJ1-1; TRBD1 agrees at 8 bases. Germline CDR1 SGHRS, CDR2 YFSETQ. The CDR3 runs to 15 residues. V shed 4 bases and J 1 base; nucleotides not matched to a gene: 6.

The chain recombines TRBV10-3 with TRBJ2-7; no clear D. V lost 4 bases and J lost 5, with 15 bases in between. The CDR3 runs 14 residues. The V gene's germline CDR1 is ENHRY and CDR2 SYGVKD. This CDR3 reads CAISADQDRDEQYF. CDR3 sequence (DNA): TGTGCCATCAGTGCGGACCAAGATAGGGACGAGCAGTACTTC.

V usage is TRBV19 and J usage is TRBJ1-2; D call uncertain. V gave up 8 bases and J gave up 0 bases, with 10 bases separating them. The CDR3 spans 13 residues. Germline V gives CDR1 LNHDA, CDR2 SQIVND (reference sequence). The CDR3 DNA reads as TGTGCCAGTCTCTCCACCTCTAACTATGGCTACACCTTC. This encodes CASLSTSNYGYTF. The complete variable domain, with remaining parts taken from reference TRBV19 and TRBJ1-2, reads DGGITQSPKYLFRKEGQNVTLSCEQNLNHDAMYWYRQDPGQGLRLIYYSQIVNDFQKGDIAEGYSVSREKKESFPLTVTSAQKNPTAFYLCASLSTSNYGYTFGSGTRLTVV.

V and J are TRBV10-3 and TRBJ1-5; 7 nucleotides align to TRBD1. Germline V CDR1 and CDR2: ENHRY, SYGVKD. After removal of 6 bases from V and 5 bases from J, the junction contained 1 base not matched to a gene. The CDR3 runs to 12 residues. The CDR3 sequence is CAISRGDQPQHF. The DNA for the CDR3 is TGTGCCATCAGCAGGGGGGATCAGCCCCAGCATTTT.

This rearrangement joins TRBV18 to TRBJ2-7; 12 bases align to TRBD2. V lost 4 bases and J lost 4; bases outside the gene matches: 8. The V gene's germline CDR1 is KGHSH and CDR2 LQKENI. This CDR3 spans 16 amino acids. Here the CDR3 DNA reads TGTGCCAGCTCACACGGACTAGCGGGGTTGGAGTACGAGCAGTACTTC. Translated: CASSHGLAGLEYEQYF.

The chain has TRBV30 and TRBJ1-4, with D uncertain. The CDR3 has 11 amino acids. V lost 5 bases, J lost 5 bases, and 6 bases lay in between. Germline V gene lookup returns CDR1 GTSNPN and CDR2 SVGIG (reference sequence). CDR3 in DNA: TGTGCCTGGGACCGGAATGAAAAACTGTTTTTT. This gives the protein CAWDRNEKLFF.

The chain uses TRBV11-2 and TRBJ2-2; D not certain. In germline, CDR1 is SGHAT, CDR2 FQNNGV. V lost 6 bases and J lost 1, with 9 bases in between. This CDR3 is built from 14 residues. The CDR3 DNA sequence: TGTGCCAGCAGACCAACCGGGAACACCGGGGAGCTGTTTTTT. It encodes CASRPTGNTGELFF.

CDR3 DNA sequence: TGTGCCAGCAGCTTAGCACTCTGGGCCAACAATGAGCAGTTCTTC. Translating gives CASSLALWANNEQFF. V gene TRBV11-2 combines with J gene TRBJ2-1; no definite D call. CDR3 length equals 15 residues. With 1 base removed from V and 5 bases from J, the gap between germline ends came to 12 bases. Per the germline V gene, CDR1 is SGHAT and CDR2 is FQNNGV.

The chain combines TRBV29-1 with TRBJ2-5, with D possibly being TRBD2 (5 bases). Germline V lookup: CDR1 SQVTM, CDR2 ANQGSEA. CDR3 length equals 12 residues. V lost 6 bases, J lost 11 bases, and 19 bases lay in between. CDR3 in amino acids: CSVTAGLREQYF. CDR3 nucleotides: TGCAGCGTAACAGCAGGCCTGAGGGAGCAGTACTTC.

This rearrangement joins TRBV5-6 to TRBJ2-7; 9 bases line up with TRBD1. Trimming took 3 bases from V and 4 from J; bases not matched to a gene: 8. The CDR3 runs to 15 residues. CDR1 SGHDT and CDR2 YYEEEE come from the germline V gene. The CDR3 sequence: CASSSHRGLQYEQYF. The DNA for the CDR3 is TGTGCCAGCAGCTCCCACAGGGGGCTTCAGTACGAGCAGTACTTC.

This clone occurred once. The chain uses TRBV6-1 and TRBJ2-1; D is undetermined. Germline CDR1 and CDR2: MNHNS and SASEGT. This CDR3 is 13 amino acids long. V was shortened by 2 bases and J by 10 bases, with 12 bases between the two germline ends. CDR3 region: CASSETWVGEQFF. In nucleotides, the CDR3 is TGTGCCAGCAGTGAAACCTGGGTAGGCGAGCAGTTCTTC.

In DNA, the CDR3 is TGTGCCAGCTCACCAGATCAGTGGATTGGAACGCAGTATTTT. This sequence encodes CASSPDQWIGTQYF. The chain carries TRBV18 and TRBJ2-3; D not resolved. Deletions cut 2 bases from V and 9 bases from J, with 15 bases between. This CDR3 comprises 14 residues. CDR1 is KGHSH and CDR2 is LQKENI in the germline V gene. The full variable domain, its missing parts supplied by reference TRBV18 and TRBJ2-3, is NAGVMQNPRHLVRRRGQEARLRCSPMKGHSHVYWYRQLPEEGLKFMVYLQKENIIDESGMPKERFSAEFPKEGPSILRIQQVVRGDSAAYFCASSPDQWIGTQYFGPGTRLTVL.